This T cell receptor (beta chain) was captured by sequencing in a study of response to subunit inactivated influenza vaccine. This CDR3 spans 15 amino acids. Trimming removed 5 bases from V and 0 bases from J, with 11 bases in between. On this clonotype itself: What it binds is unknown.

TCRdb processed the RT-PCR reads anew with MiXCR; each CDR3 protein has one entry. The profile shows about half a million distinct CDR3 sequences, roughly 27% of them singletons. Study findings and constraints: After each seasonal influenza vaccination, few new T cells are recruited, the authors suggested.

This clonotype originated in a man aged 50 or older who received an inactivated influenza vaccine. This rearrangement joins TRBV12-3 or TRBV12-4 to TRBJ1-3; D gene ambiguous. Here the sequenced sample was CD4+ T cells sorted from PBMCs, taken 5 days after vaccination. The DNA for the CDR3 is TGTGCCAGCAGTCATAGACTCAGCTCTGGAAACACCATATATTTT. Residues: CASSHRLSSGNTIYF.